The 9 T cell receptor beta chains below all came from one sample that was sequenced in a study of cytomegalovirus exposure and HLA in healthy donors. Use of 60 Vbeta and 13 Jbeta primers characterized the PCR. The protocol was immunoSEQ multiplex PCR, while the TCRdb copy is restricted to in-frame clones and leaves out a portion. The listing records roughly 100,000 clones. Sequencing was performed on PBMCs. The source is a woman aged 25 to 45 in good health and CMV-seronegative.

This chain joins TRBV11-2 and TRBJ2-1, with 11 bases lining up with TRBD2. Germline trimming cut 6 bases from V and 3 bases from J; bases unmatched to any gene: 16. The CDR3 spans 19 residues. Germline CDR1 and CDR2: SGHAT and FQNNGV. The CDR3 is CASSNYRGSGLADYNEQFF. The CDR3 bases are TGTGCCAGCAGTAACTACAGGGGTTCGGGACTAGCGGACTACAATGAGCAGTTCTTC.

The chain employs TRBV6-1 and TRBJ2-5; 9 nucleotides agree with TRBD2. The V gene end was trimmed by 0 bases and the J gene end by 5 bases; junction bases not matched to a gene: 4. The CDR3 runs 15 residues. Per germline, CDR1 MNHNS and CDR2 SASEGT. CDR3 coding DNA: TGTGCCAGCAGTGAAGCTAGCGGGAGTTGGGAGACCCAGTACTTC. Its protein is CASSEASGSWETQYF.

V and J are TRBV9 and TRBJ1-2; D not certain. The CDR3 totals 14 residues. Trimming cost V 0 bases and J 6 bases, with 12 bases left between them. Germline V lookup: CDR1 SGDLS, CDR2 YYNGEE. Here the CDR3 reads CASSVVGPSNGYTF. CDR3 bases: TGTGCCAGCAGCGTAGTGGGCCCATCCAATGGCTACACCTTC.

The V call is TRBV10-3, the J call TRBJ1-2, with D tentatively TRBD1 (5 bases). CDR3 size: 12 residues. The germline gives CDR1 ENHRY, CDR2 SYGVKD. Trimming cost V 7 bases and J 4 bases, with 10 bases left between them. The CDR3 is CAITQDSYGYTF. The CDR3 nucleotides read TGTGCCATCACCCAAGACAGCTATGGCTACACCTTC.

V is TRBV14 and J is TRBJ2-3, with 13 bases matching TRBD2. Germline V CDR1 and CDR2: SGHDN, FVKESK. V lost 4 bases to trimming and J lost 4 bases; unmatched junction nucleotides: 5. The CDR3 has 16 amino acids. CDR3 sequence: CASSPWTSGSADTQYF. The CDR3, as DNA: TGTGCCAGCAGCCCCTGGACTAGCGGGAGTGCAGATACGCAGTATTTT. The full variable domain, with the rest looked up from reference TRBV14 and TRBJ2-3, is EAGVTQFPSHSVIEKGQTVTLRCDPISGHDNLYWYRRVMGKEIKFLLHFVKESKQDESGMPNNRFLAERTGGTYSTLKVQPAELEDSGVYFCASSPWTSGSADTQYFGPGTRLTVL.

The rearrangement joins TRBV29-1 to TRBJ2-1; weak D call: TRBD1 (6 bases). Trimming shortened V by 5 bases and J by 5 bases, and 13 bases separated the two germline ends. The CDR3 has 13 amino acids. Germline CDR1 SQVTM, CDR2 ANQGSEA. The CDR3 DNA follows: TGCAGCGTTCTAGGGGGTAACAACAATGAGCAGTTCTTC. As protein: CSVLGGNNNEQFF.

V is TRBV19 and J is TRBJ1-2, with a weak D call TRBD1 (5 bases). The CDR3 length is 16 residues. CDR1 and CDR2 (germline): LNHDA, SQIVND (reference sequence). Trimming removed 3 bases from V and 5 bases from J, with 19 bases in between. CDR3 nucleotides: TGTGCCAGTAGTATTCTCTGGGGCGCAGGGCCATATGGCTACACCTTC. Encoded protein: CASSILWGAGPYGYTF.

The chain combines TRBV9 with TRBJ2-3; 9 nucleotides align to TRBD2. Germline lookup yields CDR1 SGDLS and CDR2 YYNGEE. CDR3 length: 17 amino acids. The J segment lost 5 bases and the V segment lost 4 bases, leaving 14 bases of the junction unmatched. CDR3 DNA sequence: TGTGCCAGCAGCACTCCTCAACCGGGACTAGCCCGAGATACGCAGTATTTT. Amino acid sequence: CASSTPQPGLARDTQYF.

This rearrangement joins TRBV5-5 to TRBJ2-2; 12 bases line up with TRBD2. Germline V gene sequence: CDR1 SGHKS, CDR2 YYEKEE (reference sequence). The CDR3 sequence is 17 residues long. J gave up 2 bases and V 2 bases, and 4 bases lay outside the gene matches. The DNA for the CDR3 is TGTGCCAGCAGCTTTACTAGCGGGGGGACTAACACCGGGGAGCTGTTTTTT. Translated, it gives CASSFTSGGTNTGELFF. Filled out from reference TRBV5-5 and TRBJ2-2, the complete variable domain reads DAGVTQSPTHLIKTRGQQVTLRCSPISGHKSVSWYQQVLGQGPQFIFQYYEKEERGRGNFPDRFSARQFPNYSSELNVNALLLGDSALYLCASSFTSGGTNTGELFFGEGSRLTVL.